This entry lists 18 T cell receptor beta chains sequenced from one sample in a study of cytomegalovirus exposure and HLA in healthy donors (dated by TCRdb to the late 2010s). Libraries were prepared through the immunoSEQ multiplex PCR assay. Imported from immuneACCESS, the table was reduced by TCRdb to in-frame sequences with V and J called. These copies leave out some clones; in studies compared against another copy, an unresolved V gene accounts for under half, and the cause of the remainder is not known. Across this sample there are about 150,000 clones, with over 90% seen only once. The top ten clonotypes cover 1.5% to 2% of the sample. The sequenced sample was PBMCs. All receptors come from a man between 18 and 35 years old in good health and CMV-seropositive.

The chain carries TRBV2 and TRBJ2-7; TRBD2 is a possible D gene (5 bases). V lost 5 bases and J lost 3, with 17 bases in between. In germline, CDR1 is SNHLY, CDR2 FYNNEI. The CDR3 runs 15 residues. The CDR3 DNA reads as TGTGCCAGCAGTATTGAGAGCGGACCAGGCTACGAGCAGTACTTC. Translating it yields CASSIESGPGYEQYF.

This rearrangement joins TRBV4-1 to TRBJ2-3; D is ambiguous. The CDR3 runs 14 residues. V lost 5 bases and J 4 bases, leaving 13 bases between the germline ends. Germline V lookup: CDR1 MGHRA, CDR2 YSYEKL. The CDR3 sequence is CASSVWPEADTQYF. DNA for the CDR3: TGCGCCAGCAGCGTGTGGCCCGAGGCAGATACGCAGTATTTT.

This clone has a single count. The chain couples TRBV28 to TRBJ2-7; D is ambiguous. The CDR3 spans 13 residues. Deletions cut 5 bases from V and 0 bases from J, with 8 bases between. Germline lookup yields CDR1 MDHEN and CDR2 SYDVKM. The CDR3 reads CASSAKSSYEQYF. In DNA, the CDR3 is TGTGCCAGCAGTGCCAAGAGCTCCTACGAGCAGTACTTC.

The genes are TRBV5-1 and TRBJ1-1, with a possible D match to TRBD1 (5 bases). Germline V gene data show CDR1 as SGHRS and CDR2 as YFSETQ. The CDR3 sequence is 15 residues long. Trimming pared 5 bases from V and 1 base from J, leaving 15 bases between. Here the CDR3 reads CASRSSTGGNTEAFF. The CDR3 nucleotides read TGCGCCAGCAGATCAAGTACGGGGGGGAACACTGAAGCTTTCTTT.

The CDR3: CASSPNLGQGYTEAFF. The DNA for the CDR3 is TGTGCCAGCTCACCTAACTTGGGACAGGGGTACACTGAAGCTTTCTTT. V and J are TRBV18 and TRBJ1-1, with 10 bases fitting TRBD1. In germline, CDR1 is KGHSH, CDR2 LQKENI. There are 16 residues in the CDR3. J lost 3 bases, V lost 3 bases, and 7 bases had no gene match.

V is TRBV10-3 and J is TRBJ1-1; 7 bases are a match to TRBD1. V shed 4 bases, J shed 1 base, and the junction held 6 bases outside the gene matches. The germline V gene has CDR1 ENHRY and CDR2 SYGVKD. CDR3 length equals 15 residues. The CDR3 bases are TGTGCCATCAGTGCCCGACAGGGTGAGAACACTGAAGCTTTCTTT. Its protein product is CAISARQGENTEAFF.

The rearrangement links TRBV18 to TRBJ2-5, with 7 bases fitting TRBD1. CDR3 length: 15 amino acids. In germline, CDR1 is KGHSH, CDR2 LQKENI. J lost 9 bases, V lost 1 base, and 11 bases had no gene match. The CDR3 DNA reads TGTGCCAGCTCACCACGAAGCGTAGGACAGGTTGCCCAGTACTTC. Encoded protein: CASSPRSVGQVAQYF.

The chain uses TRBV15 and TRBJ2-7; TRBD2 is a possible D gene (5 bases). Germline V gives CDR1 LNHNV, CDR2 YYDKDF (reference sequence). Trimming took off 0 bases at V and 3 bases at J, with 6 bases between the two ends. There are 13 residues in the CDR3. The CDR3 loop reads CATSRDEGYEQYF. In DNA form, the CDR3 reads TGTGCCACCAGCAGAGATGAGGGCTACGAGCAGTACTTC.

This clone was seen just once. V and J are TRBV19 and TRBJ1-5, with a weak D call TRBD1 (5 bases). V gave up 1 base and J gave up 4 bases, with 14 bases separating them. CDR3 size: 16 residues. CDR1 is LNHDA, CDR2 SQIVND, per germline (reference sequence). CDR3 residues: CASSIVGGGANQPQHF. The CDR3 DNA sequence: TGTGCCAGTAGTATAGTTGGGGGAGGGGCAAATCAGCCCCAGCATTTT. The whole variable domain, filled in from reference TRBV19 and TRBJ1-5, reads DGGITQSPKYLFRKEGQNVTLSCEQNLNHDAMYWYRQDPGQGLRLIYYSQIVNDFQKGDIAEGYSVSREKKESFPLTVTSAQKNPTAFYLCASSIVGGGANQPQHFGDGTRLSIL.

J is TRBJ2-1 and V is TRBV29-1; tentative D call: TRBD2 (6 bases). CDR1 is SQVTM and CDR2 is ANQGSEA in the germline V gene. V was trimmed by 8 bases and J by 0 bases, leaving 17 bases between them. The CDR3 is 15 amino acids. CDR3 bases: TGCAGCTCCGGGACTTTATCGAGCTCCTACAATGAGCAGTTCTTC. It yields the protein CSSGTLSSSYNEQFF.

The rearrangement links TRBV7-9 to TRBJ1-1; a weak D match, TRBD1 (5 bases). V gave up 4 bases and J gave up 1 base, with 7 bases separating them. Looked up from germline, CDR1 is SEHNR and CDR2 is FQNEAQ (reference sequence). CDR3 length: 13 residues. CDR3 in amino acids: CASSSQENTEAFF. The CDR3 DNA is TGTGCCAGCAGCTCACAGGAGAACACTGAAGCTTTCTTT. The full variable domain, its missing parts supplied by reference TRBV7-9 and TRBJ1-1, is DTGVSQNPRHKITKRGQNVTFRCDPISEHNRLYWYRQTLGQGPEFLTYFQNEAQLEKSRLLSDRFSAERPKGSFSTLEIQRTEQGDSAMYLCASSSQENTEAFFGQGTRLTVV.

This clone was picked up one time. This chain uses TRBV5-4 with TRBJ2-7; 9 bases align to TRBD1. Germline V lookup: CDR1 SGHNT, CDR2 YYREEE (reference sequence). The V gene end was trimmed by 4 bases and the J gene end by 5 bases; junction bases not matched to a gene: 4. The CDR3 spans 13 residues. Here the CDR3 reads CASSVGQGHEQYF. CDR3 coding DNA: TGTGCCAGCAGCGTGGGACAGGGTCACGAGCAGTACTTC.

The chain is built from TRBV28 and TRBJ2-1, with D possibly TRBD2 on 5 matching bases. Trimming removed 6 bases at V and 13 bases at J, with 16 bases between. CDR1 MDHEN and CDR2 SYDVKM come from the germline V gene. The CDR3 is made up of 12 amino acids. The CDR3 DNA reads as TGTGCCAGCAGCCGCCCTGCTCGGGAACAGTTCTTC. This sequence encodes CASSRPAREQFF.

The chain couples TRBV28 to TRBJ2-1; 8 bases are a match to TRBD1. The trim removed 4 bases at V and 7 bases at J, leaving 6 bases unmatched. CDR3 length equals 14 residues. Germline assignment: CDR1 MDHEN and CDR2 SYDVKM. The CDR3 region is CASSYHRGRNEQFF. DNA of the CDR3: TGTGCCAGCAGTTATCACAGGGGGAGAAATGAGCAGTTCTTC.

The chain employs TRBV4-1 and TRBJ1-5, with D maybe TRBD1 (5 bases). From germline, CDR1 is MGHRA and CDR2 YSYEKL. The length of the CDR3 is 16 residues. V was clipped by 1 base and J by 2 bases, with 12 bases between them. CDR3 in DNA: TGCGCCAGCAGCCAAGTATTAGGAGGGGGCAATCAGCCCCAGCATTTT. Protein product: CASSQVLGGGNQPQHF.

The rearrangement joins TRBV6-5 to TRBJ1-1, with a tentative D call TRBD1 (5 bases). The CDR3 loop spans 14 amino acids. Germline V CDR1 and CDR2: MNHEY, SVGAGI. V gave up 8 bases and J gave up 3 bases, with 16 bases separating them. The CDR3 DNA sequence: TGTGCCAGCGCTGTTCGGGGGAGATACACTGAAGCTTTCTTT. Its translation: CASAVRGRYTEAFF.

V gene TRBV2 combines with J gene TRBJ1-1, with D possibly matching TRBD1 (6 bases). The CDR3 loop spans 15 amino acids. The V end was cut by 7 bases, the J end by 8 bases, with 23 bases between. Germline V gene lookup returns CDR1 SNHLY and CDR2 FYNNEI. CDR3 DNA: TGTGCCAGCATAGGGAACCCGAGGGACACCCGAGAAGCTTTCTTT. Its translation is CASIGNPRDTREAFF.

The chain employs TRBV4-2 and TRBJ1-2; 8 nucleotides line up with TRBD1. V shed 2 bases and J 7 bases; nucleotides not matched to a gene: 3. The CDR3 runs to 13 residues. CDR1 and CDR2 from the germline V gene are LGHNA and YNFKEQ. Here the CDR3 reads CASSQQGAGGYTF. CDR3 DNA: TGTGCCAGCAGCCAACAGGGGGCTGGTGGCTACACCTTC.